The 29 T cell receptor beta chains given below trace back to one sample, sequenced in a study of T cell changes during pregnancy in multiple sclerosis. Generated by immunoSEQ multiplex PCR, the TCRdb table keeps only in-frame clones and is missing some. Here the sample spans about 44,000 clones, roughly 89% being singletons. The specimen was CD4+ T cells from peripheral blood mononuclear cells, collected in the first trimester of pregnancy. These receptors came from a female donor with multiple sclerosis, enrolled in a pregnancy study.

The gene calls are TRBV5-4 and TRBJ2-7, with 8 bases matching TRBD2. J lost 1 base, V lost 0 bases, and 0 bases had no gene match. Germline V gene lookup returns CDR1 SGHNT and CDR2 YYREEE (reference sequence). The CDR3 consists of 14 residues. CDR3 residues: CASSLAGGSYEQYF. As DNA, the CDR3 is TGTGCCAGCAGCTTGGCGGGAGGGTCCTACGAGCAGTACTTC.

This CDR3 is CAPPRGRWNQPQHF. In nucleotides, the CDR3 is TGCGCCCCACCCCGAGGTCGCTGGAATCAGCCCCAGCATTTT. The chain carries TRBV10-1 and TRBJ1-5; no definite D call. CDR1 is WNHNN, CDR2 SYGVQD, per germline (reference sequence). Deletions cut 11 bases from V and 4 bases from J, with 18 bases between. This CDR3 comprises 14 residues.

The rearrangement links TRBV5-1 to TRBJ2-7; the match to TRBD2 covers 12 bases. Germline V gene sequence: CDR1 SGHRS, CDR2 YFSETQ. V lost 4 bases and J lost 3; bases outside the gene matches: 8. This CDR3 region has 16 residues. The DNA of the CDR3 is TGCGCCAGCAGCCGGGGAACTAGCGGGAGGTTCTACGAGCAGTACTTC. Its translation: CASSRGTSGRFYEQYF.

The chain uses TRBV28 and TRBJ1-3; weak D call: TRBD1 (5 bases). Germline values: CDR1 MDHEN, CDR2 SYDVKM. The CDR3 loop spans 17 amino acids. Trimming took off 6 bases at V and 1 base at J, with 19 bases between the two ends. The CDR3 spells CASRRTAGSLSGNTIYF. In nucleotides, the CDR3 is TGTGCCAGCAGAAGGACGGCAGGGTCTCTTTCTGGAAACACCATATATTTT.

V usage is TRBV7-8 and J usage is TRBJ2-7, with D possibly TRBD1 on 7 matching bases. Germline V lookup: CDR1 SGHVS, CDR2 FQNEAQ. V was pared by 7 bases and J by 6 bases, with 22 bases between. The CDR3 has 15 amino acids. For the CDR3, the DNA is TGTGCCAGCAACGGCGGGGTAGGGGGCCCCTTCGAGCAGTACTTC. As protein: CASNGGVGGPFEQYF.

The chain carries TRBV9 and TRBJ2-3, with D possibly being TRBD1 (5 bases). The germline CDR1 and CDR2 sequences are SGDLS and YYNGEE. The CDR3 length is 15 residues. Trimming took off 0 bases at V and 1 base at J, with 9 bases between the two ends. For the CDR3, the DNA is TGTGCCAGCAGCGTAGGCACCAGGGGCACAGATACGCAGTATTTT. It is translated as CASSVGTRGTDTQYF.

The chain uses TRBV28 and TRBJ1-1, with 7 bases that match TRBD1. This CDR3 contains 16 residues. Trimming at V came to 6 bases and at J to 6 bases, leaving 16 bases not matched to a gene. Germline V gene sequence: CDR1 MDHEN, CDR2 SYDVKM. CDR3 DNA: TGTGCCAGCAGCCCTATAACAGGGGTCCGGGGGTCTGAAGCTTTCTTT. Residues: CASSPITGVRGSEAFF.

J is TRBJ2-3 and V is TRBV5-1, with 7 bases identical to TRBD2. Germline V CDR1 and CDR2: SGHRS, YFSETQ. The CDR3 covers 17 residues. Trimming cost V 4 bases and J 0 bases; bases outside gene matches: 11. This chain's CDR3 is CASSTIVGGTSTDTQYF. CDR3 nucleotides: TGCGCCAGCAGCACCATAGTGGGGGGGACTAGCACAGATACGCAGTATTTT.

This clone appeared a few times. CDR3 protein: CASSAPPPLERDNYNEQFF. CDR3 coding DNA: TGCGCCAGCAGCGCTCCTCCCCCACTCGAACGGGACAACTACAATGAGCAGTTCTTC. This chain joins TRBV5-1 and TRBJ2-1, with D perhaps TRBD1 (6 bases). The CDR3 is made up of 19 amino acids. V was trimmed by 4 bases and J by 3 bases, leaving 26 bases between them. Germline loops: CDR1 SGHRS, CDR2 YFSETQ.

In DNA form, the CDR3 reads TGTGCCAGCAGGGTAGCGGGAGGGCCACGGGGTGAGCAGTTCTTC. Its translation is CASRVAGGPRGEQFF. The chain links TRBV27 to TRBJ2-1, with 11 bases that match TRBD2. Germline lookup yields CDR1 MNHEY and CDR2 SMNVEV (reference sequence). With 6 bases clipped from V and 9 bases from J, the junction kept 10 bases outside the gene matches. CDR3 length equals 15 residues.

V gene TRBV6-5 combines with J gene TRBJ2-7, with 12 bases that match TRBD2. CDR1 is MNHEY and CDR2 is SVGAGI in the germline V gene. This CDR3 is 15 amino acids long. The junction had 5 bases not matched to a gene; V was cut back by 5 bases and J by 3 bases. The CDR3 loop reads CASSAMGLAGYEQYF. The CDR3 bases are TGTGCCAGCAGTGCCATGGGACTAGCGGGCTACGAGCAGTACTTC.

This rearrangement joins TRBV28 to TRBJ2-7; tentatively, D is TRBD2 (6 bases). CDR1 is MDHEN, CDR2 SYDVKM, per germline. This CDR3 is 14 amino acids long. V lost 4 bases, J lost 7 bases, and 17 bases lay in between. The CDR3 DNA is TGTGCCAGCAGTTGGTACGGCGGGGCGAGGGAGCAGTACTTC. Its protein product is CASSWYGGAREQYF.

The V call is TRBV7-6, the J call TRBJ2-2; TRBD2 agrees at 10 bases. The CDR3 covers 16 residues. V lost 5 bases to trimming and J lost 5 bases; unmatched junction nucleotides: 8. The germline CDR1 and CDR2 sequences are SGHVS and FNYEAQ. This chain's CDR3 is CASSTRLAGKTGELFF. The CDR3 bases are TGTGCCAGCAGCACCCGACTAGCGGGTAAAACCGGGGAGCTGTTTTTT.

This chain uses TRBV28 with TRBJ2-1, with 8 bases that match TRBD1. V trimming: 3 bases; J trimming: 0 bases; junction bases outside the gene matches: 1. This CDR3 has 15 residues. Germline values: CDR1 MDHEN, CDR2 SYDVKM. The CDR3 coding sequence is TGTGCCAGCAGTTTGGGGACAGGCTCCTACAATGAGCAGTTCTTC. This gives the protein CASSLGTGSYNEQFF.

This chain connects TRBV7-8 to TRBJ2-1; 8 nucleotides agree with TRBD2. The CDR3 contains 16 residues. V dropped 2 bases and J dropped 0; count of bases not matched to a gene: 3. CDR1 and CDR2 from the germline V gene are SGHVS and FQNEAQ. CDR3 nucleotides: TGTGCCAGCAGCTTAAGAGCGGGAGACTCCTACAATGAGCAGTTCTTC. This gives the protein CASSLRAGDSYNEQFF.

This sequence joins TRBV4-2 and TRBJ1-1, with D perhaps matching TRBD1 (5 bases). Germline CDR1 and CDR2: LGHNA and YNFKEQ. This CDR3 comprises 14 residues. V was cut by 0 bases and J by 2 bases, with 7 bases left in between. The CDR3 nucleotides are TGTGCCAGCAGCCAAGAGACAGTTAACACTGAAGCTTTCTTT. Protein: CASSQETVNTEAFF.

This clone showed up just a few times. V and J are TRBV29-1 and TRBJ2-1; 11 positions match TRBD1. The CDR3 runs 14 residues. The V gene's germline CDR1 is SQVTM and CDR2 ANQGSEA. V trimming: 7 bases; J trimming: 5 bases; junction bases outside the gene matches: 7. Here the CDR3 reads CSAGQGGFNNEQFF. In nucleotides, the CDR3 is TGCAGCGCGGGACAGGGGGGCTTTAACAATGAGCAGTTCTTC.

This clone has a handful of counts. The chain links TRBV30 to TRBJ1-1; 7 nucleotides line up with TRBD1. With V trimmed by 8 bases and J by 4 bases, 13 bases remained unmatched. The CDR3 has 14 amino acids. The germline CDR1 and CDR2 sequences are GTSNPN and SVGIG (reference sequence). In nucleotides, the CDR3 is TGTGCCGGAATGGGACAGTGGACGGTCACTGAAGCTTTCTTT. Encoded protein: CAGMGQWTVTEAFF.

The rearrangement joins TRBV18 to TRBJ2-3; D is ambiguous. This CDR3 has 13 residues. CDR1 is KGHSH, CDR2 LQKENI, per germline. The V end lost 3 bases, the J end lost 7 bases, and 11 bases lay between the germline ends. CDR3 nucleotides: TGTGCCAGCTCACCCGCGGTGATCAATACGCAGTATTTT. Translating gives CASSPAVINTQYF.

This chain connects TRBV10-3 to TRBJ1-4, with a weak D call TRBD1 (6 bases). The V end was cut by 6 bases, the J end by 0 bases, with 8 bases between. The CDR3 spans 14 residues. Germline-derived CDR1 and CDR2 are ENHRY and SYGVKD. CDR3 sequence: CAIRPGATNEKLFF. CDR3 in DNA: TGTGCCATCAGGCCAGGGGCAACTAATGAAAAACTGTTTTTT.

V usage is TRBV28 and J usage is TRBJ2-1; 8 bases align to TRBD2. Losses at the gene ends were 5 bases for V and 4 bases for J; bases not matched to a gene: 16. This CDR3 region has 18 residues. In germline, CDR1 is MDHEN, CDR2 SYDVKM. For the CDR3, the DNA is TGTGCCAGCAGTCACACCGCCGGGACTAGTAACCGATACAATGAGCAGTTCTTC. Protein product: CASSHTAGTSNRYNEQFF.

This clone has only one observation. The chain has TRBV6-5 and TRBJ2-7; the D gene is possibly TRBD2 (6 bases). Germline V gene data show CDR1 as MNHEY and CDR2 as SVGAGI. V lost 0 bases to trimming and J lost 6 bases, with 12 bases between them. This CDR3 has 14 amino acids. CDR3 sequence: CASSYSLGGSEQYF. In DNA form, the CDR3 reads TGTGCCAGCAGTTACTCGCTTGGAGGGAGCGAGCAGTACTTC.

The chain recombines TRBV27 with TRBJ2-1, with 11 bases lining up with TRBD2. Germline V lookup: CDR1 MNHEY, CDR2 SMNVEV (reference sequence). Trimming removed 2 bases from V and 6 bases from J; junction bases left unmatched: 12. CDR3 size: 18 residues. The CDR3 here is CASSLIATSGTPPNEQFF. The CDR3 DNA reads TGTGCCAGCAGTTTAATCGCGACTAGCGGGACCCCCCCCAATGAGCAGTTCTTC.

CDR3: CASTPGDPNQPQHF. The CDR3 bases are TGTGCCAGTACCCCAGGGGACCCCAATCAGCCCCAGCATTTT. This sequence joins TRBV19 and TRBJ1-5; D is perhaps TRBD1 (6 bases). The length of the CDR3 is 14 residues. Germline lookup yields CDR1 LNHDA and CDR2 SQIVND (reference sequence). V was trimmed by 7 bases and J by 3 bases, leaving 13 bases between them.

The J gene is TRBJ2-2, the V gene TRBV19; no clear D. The CDR3 is 14 amino acids. Trimming left V 3 bases short and J 1 base short, with 6 bases between. The germline gives CDR1 LNHDA, CDR2 SQIVND (reference sequence). CDR3 nucleotides: TGTGCCAGTAGTATCTCCCTGAACACCGGGGAGCTGTTTTTT. The encoded protein is CASSISLNTGELFF.

The CDR3 DNA follows: TGTGCCAGCAGCCAAGAGGCCAGCGGGACGATTTCCGAGCAGTACTTC. Its translation is CASSQEASGTISEQYF. The V and J genes are TRBV4-2 and TRBJ2-7; 7 bases map to TRBD2. Germline CDR1 is LGHNA and CDR2 is YNFKEQ. The CDR3 has 16 residues. V lost 0 bases, J lost 6 bases, and 11 bases stayed unmatched.

The chain employs TRBV14 and TRBJ2-5; the D gene is possibly TRBD1 (5 bases). Germline V lookup: CDR1 SGHDN, CDR2 FVKESK. The CDR3 length is 14 residues. The germline V and J ends were trimmed by 4 bases and 4 bases, with 13 bases remaining between them. The CDR3 here is CASSPRPGPETQYF. CDR3 DNA: TGTGCCAGCAGCCCCCGCCCAGGGCCAGAGACCCAGTACTTC.

This chain connects TRBV2 to TRBJ2-7; 9 bases align to TRBD2. CDR3 length equals 16 residues. V shed 6 bases, J shed 0 bases, and the junction held 9 bases outside the gene matches. The germline V gene encodes CDR1 SNHLY and CDR2 FYNNEI. DNA of the CDR3: TGTGCCAGCAGGGTAGAGGTAGCGGGAGCCTCCTACGAGCAGTACTTC. It is translated as CASRVEVAGASYEQYF.

This chain links TRBV7-9 with TRBJ2-4; tentative D call: TRBD1 (6 bases). Trimming removed 4 bases at V and 1 base at J, with 14 bases between. In germline, CDR1 is SEHNR, CDR2 FQNEAQ (reference sequence). This CDR3 region has 16 residues. As DNA, the CDR3 is TGTGCCAGCAGCTCTAAGTACAGGGTGGCCAAAAACATTCAGTACTTC. Protein sequence: CASSSKYRVAKNIQYF. The full variable domain, rest sourced from reference TRBV7-9 and TRBJ2-4, is DTGVSQNPRHKITKRGQNVTFRCDPISEHNRLYWYRQTLGQGPEFLTYFQNEAQLEKSRLLSDRFSAERPKGSFSTLEIQRTEQGDSAMYLCASSSKYRVAKNIQYFGAGTRLSVL.